The clone carrying this T cell receptor (beta chain) occurred a few times. Its antigen is undetermined. The data were taken from a study of early T cells in non-severe SARS-CoV-2 infection. Study-level information: Chains stayed unpaired after sequencing of bulk RNA from unsorted whole blood. Overall study results and limits: Using VDJdb, the matching emphasized anti-spike CD8 responses while missing private and CD4 specificities.

Trimming took 4 bases from V and 2 from J; bases not matched to a gene: 10. Germline V CDR1 and CDR2: SGHNT, YYREEE (reference sequence). This CDR3 spans 17 amino acids. Individual cDNA molecules were tagged with unique molecular identifiers. One entry per CDR3 protein, called by TCRdb with MiXCR from the 5' RACE reads. Of tens of thousands of distinct CDR3 sequences in the sample, about 4.6% were seen once. This receptor was identified in an adult who was a healthcare worker with PCR-confirmed SARS-CoV-2 infection or an uninfected control (not recorded which). Sequenced material: whole blood. The genes are TRBV5-4 and TRBJ2-5; TRBD2 matches 11 bases. The CDR3 spells CASSLEVRLAGQETQYF. CDR3 nucleotides: TGTGCCAGCAGCCTGGAAGTAAGACTAGCGGGGCAAGAGACCCAGTACTTC.